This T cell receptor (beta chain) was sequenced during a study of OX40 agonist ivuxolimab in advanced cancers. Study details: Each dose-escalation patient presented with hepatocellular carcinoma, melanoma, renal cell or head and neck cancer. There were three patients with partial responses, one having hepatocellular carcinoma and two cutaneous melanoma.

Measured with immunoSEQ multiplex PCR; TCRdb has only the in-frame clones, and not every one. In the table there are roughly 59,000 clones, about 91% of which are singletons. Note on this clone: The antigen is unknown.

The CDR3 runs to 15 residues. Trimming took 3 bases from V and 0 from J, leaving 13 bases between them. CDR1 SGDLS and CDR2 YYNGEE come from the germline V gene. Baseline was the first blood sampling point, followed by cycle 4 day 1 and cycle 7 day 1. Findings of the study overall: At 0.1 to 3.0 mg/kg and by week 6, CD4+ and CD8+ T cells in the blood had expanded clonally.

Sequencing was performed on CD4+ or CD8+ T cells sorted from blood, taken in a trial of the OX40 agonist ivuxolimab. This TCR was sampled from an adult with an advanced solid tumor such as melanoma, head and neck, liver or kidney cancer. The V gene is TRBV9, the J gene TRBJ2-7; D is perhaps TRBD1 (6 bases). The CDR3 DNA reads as TGTGCCAGCAGCGGAGAGGGGGTTGGCTCCTACGAGCAGTACTTC. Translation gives CASSGEGVGSYEQYF.